This TCR beta chain emerged from a study of CD8+CD57+ T cells in acquired aplastic anemia. Study as a whole: Sorted CD4+ and CD8+ cells gave an average of roughly 3 ug of DNA.

The CDR3 covers 17 residues. Germline V gene lookup returns CDR1 SEHNR and CDR2 FQNEAQ (reference sequence). With 1 base removed from V and 1 base from J, the gap between germline ends came to 16 bases. Patients sequenced had flow cytometry evidence of CD8+CD57+ cell expansion. There was no therapy given to any patient before the blood sampling took place. Study conclusions and caveats: Both patients and controls carried the same twenty-nine CD8+ CDR3 sequences.

Comment on this clonotype: Its antigen is as yet unknown.

TCR beta VDJ combinations and CDR3 sequences were profiled from genomic DNA. TCRdb ran MiXCR on the reads and lists one entry per CDR3 protein. In the table there are under 350,000 distinct CDR3 sequences, under 60% of which are singletons. This clonotype originated in a human donor with aplastic anemia. The sequenced sample consisted of sorted CD4+, CD8+, or CD8+CD57+ T cells (not recorded which) from PBMCs. The chain joins TRBV7-9 to TRBJ2-5, with D perhaps TRBD2 (6 bases). CDR3 amino acids: CASSLVSAGSRQETQYF. CDR3 DNA sequence: TGTGCCAGCAGCTTAGTCTCGGCGGGGAGCCGCCAAGAGACCCAGTACTTC.